A selection of T cell receptor beta chains follows, all from one sample in a study of CD8 T cells in ankylosing spondylitis. TCRdb independently ran MiXCR on the 5' RACE reads; one entry per CDR3 protein. The table has more than 500,000 distinct CDR3 sequences, approximately 5.3% seen once; the top ten hold under 4.5%. The sequenced material came from blood, either unsorted or a sorted T cell fraction (not recorded which). The receptors shown here come from a male donor with ankylosing spondylitis. The CDR3 runs from the conserved cysteine through the conserved F or W. The D gene is left open where the match is weak. Not every row has a clone size; where given, it reads once, few, many or a size class.

size: .; V: TRBV10-3; J: TRBJ1-2; length: 14; D: .; DNA: TGTGCCATCAGTGCCGAGGGGTACGCCTATGGCTACACCTTC; CDR3: CAISAEGYAYGYTF
size: many; V: TRBV20-1; J: TRBJ1-4; length: 16; D: .; DNA: TGCAGTGCTAGAGATAAGAGATGGAGGACTAATGAAAAACTGTTTTTT; CDR3: CSARDKRWRTNEKLFF
size: many; V: TRBV10-3; J: TRBJ1-4; length: 14; D: .; DNA: TGTGCCATCAGGGACAGAGAACGAGATGAAAAACTGTTTTTT; CDR3: CAIRDRERDEKLFF
size: many; V: TRBV18; J: TRBJ1-1; length: 15; D: .; DNA: TGTGCCAGCTCACTATACACAGAGCTGAACACTGAAGCTTTCTTT; CDR3: CASSLYTELNTEAFF
size: .; V: TRBV4-3; J: TRBJ1-6; length: 15; D: .; DNA: TGCGCCAGCAGCCCCCTGACAGGTATAGATTCACCCCTCCACTTT; CDR3: CASSPLTGIDSPLHF
size: many; V: TRBV5-1; J: TRBJ2-7; length: 14; D: .; DNA: TGCGCCAGCAGCTTGGAAGGTTCGGGAAACGAGCAGTACTTC; CDR3: CASSLEGSGNEQYF
size: few; V: TRBV24-1; J: TRBJ2-3; length: 20; D: TRBD2; DNA: TGTGCCACCAGTGATTTCGGCCTAGCGGGATCAACACCTCCCCCCGATACGCAGTATTTT; CDR3: CATSDFGLAGSTPPPDTQYF
size: .; V: TRBV5-1; J: TRBJ1-4; length: 14; D: .; DNA: TGCGCCAGCAGCCCAGGGTTGGCTAATGAAAAACTGTTTTTT; CDR3: CASSPGLANEKLFF
size: many; V: TRBV6-5; J: TRBJ1-2; length: 15; D: .; DNA: TGTGCCAGCAGTTACCCCAGGGTTTCCAACTATGGCTACACCTTC; CDR3: CASSYPRVSNYGYTF
size: .; V: TRBV20-1; J: TRBJ2-3; length: 14; D: TRBD1; DNA: TGCAGTGCTAGCCGGGACAGGGCCACAGATACGCAGTATTTT; CDR3: CSASRDRATDTQYF
size: many; V: TRBV10-3; J: TRBJ2-5; length: 17; D: .; DNA: TGTGCCATCAGTGAGGGGGCAGGGCAGGGGTGGTCGGAGACCCAGTACTTC; CDR3: CAISEGAGQGWSETQYF
size: few; V: TRBV7-2; J: TRBJ2-1; length: 12; D: .; DNA: TGTGCCAGCAGCTTATGGAGCATCGAGCAGTTCTTC; CDR3: CASSLWSIEQFF
size: many; V: TRBV24-1; J: TRBJ2-1; length: 14; D: TRBD2; DNA: TGTGCCACCCGAACTAGCGGGATAACTTACGAGCAGTTCTTC; CDR3: CATRTSGITYEQFF
size: .; V: TRBV18; J: TRBJ2-7; length: 14; D: .; DNA: TGTGCCAGCTCACCACTTGACTCAGACTACGAGCAGTACTTC; CDR3: CASSPLDSDYEQYF
size: few; V: TRBV20-1; J: TRBJ2-3; length: 14; D: .; DNA: TGCAGTGCTAATGAGGTTAGCGGCACAGATACGCAGTATTTT; CDR3: CSANEVSGTDTQYF
size: many; V: TRBV20-1; J: TRBJ2-1; length: 14; D: TRBD2; DNA: TGCAGTGCTAGTGCGGGAGTGCACTACAATGAGCAGTTCTTC; CDR3: CSASAGVHYNEQFF
size: few; V: TRBV2; J: TRBJ2-7; length: 17; D: .; DNA: TGTGCCAGCAGTGAAGCGCGGGGAGGGGGGACAGGCTACGAGCAGTACTTC; CDR3: CASSEARGGGTGYEQYF
size: many; V: TRBV7-2; J: TRBJ2-3; length: 15; D: .; DNA: TGTGCCAGCAGCTCTTCACCAGGGTACACAGATACGCAGTATTTT; CDR3: CASSSSPGYTDTQYF
size: few; V: TRBV27; J: TRBJ2-7; length: 17; D: .; DNA: TGTGCCAGCAGTTTACTCGGACCGGGCCTGAGCTCCTACGAGCAGTACTTC; CDR3: CASSLLGPGLSSYEQYF
size: .; V: TRBV20-1; J: TRBJ2-1; length: 14; D: TRBD2; DNA: TGCAGTGCTAGGGTTAGCGGGAGCGACAATGAGCAGTTCTTC; CDR3: CSARVSGSDNEQFF
size: many; V: TRBV4-3; J: TRBJ2-7; length: 14; D: TRBD1; DNA: TGCGCCAGCAGCCAGGCCGGGACAGGGGGCGAGCAGTACTTC; CDR3: CASSQAGTGGEQYF
size: many; V: TRBV7-2; J: TRBJ2-5; length: 17; D: .; DNA: TGTGCCAGCAGCTTAAGTTCGACGTTACTGGGGGTAGAGACCCAGTACTTC; CDR3: CASSLSSTLLGVETQYF
size: many; V: TRBV29-1; J: TRBJ2-7; length: 11; D: .; DNA: TGCAGCGTTGAACTGGTAGGGCAGTCCTTCTTC; CDR3: CSVELVGQSFF
size: many; V: TRBV7-2; J: TRBJ1-2; length: 16; D: .; DNA: TGTGCCAGCAGCCTGACAGCCCGCGTCACTAACTATGGCTACACCTTC; CDR3: CASSLTARVTNYGYTF
size: few; V: TRBV20-1; J: TRBJ2-3; length: 14; D: TRBD1; DNA: TGCAGCGGGACCGGGACAGGAGGCACAGATACGCAGTATTTT; CDR3: CSGTGTGGTDTQYF
size: many; V: TRBV15; J: TRBJ1-1; length: 14; D: TRBD1; DNA: TGTGCCACCAGCTGGGACAGGGTGAACACTGAAGCTTTCTTT; CDR3: CATSWDRVNTEAFF
size: .; V: TRBV5-1; J: TRBJ1-4; length: 13; D: .; DNA: TGCGCCAGCAGAGCGGGGCCTAATGAAAAACCGTTTTTT; CDR3: CASRAGPNEKPFF
size: many; V: TRBV10-3; J: TRBJ2-6; length: 12; D: .; DNA: TGTGCCATCAGGGCCGGGGCCAACGTCCTGACTTTC; CDR3: CAIRAGANVLTF
size: few; V: TRBV5-1; J: TRBJ2-7; length: 14; D: .; DNA: TGCGCCAGCAGCTTGCTTTCATCTCAAGGCGAGCAGTACTTC; CDR3: CASSLLSSQGEQYF
size: many; V: TRBV28; J: TRBJ2-3; length: 15; D: .; DNA: TGTGCCAGCAGCATTGGGTTAGGGAACACAGATACGCAGTATTTT; CDR3: CASSIGLGNTDTQYF
size: many; V: TRBV20-1; J: TRBJ2-7; length: 15; D: .; DNA: TGCAGTGCTAGAGATCCTCTATCCAAAGTGGGAGAGCAGTACTTC; CDR3: CSARDPLSKVGEQYF
size: many; V: TRBV6-1; J: TRBJ1-3; length: 15; D: TRBD1; DNA: TGTGCCAGCAGAAGTACAGGGGGCTCTGGAAACACCATATATTTT; CDR3: CASRSTGGSGNTIYF
size: many; V: TRBV7-9; J: TRBJ1-6; length: 15; D: .; DNA: TGTGCCAGCAGCTTAGGAAGACTCCCTAATTCACCCCTCCACTTT; CDR3: CASSLGRLPNSPLHF
size: many; V: TRBV5-1; J: TRBJ1-5; length: 14; D: TRBD1; DNA: TGCGCCAGCAGCTTGGCCGGACAGGACGAGCCCCAGCATTTT; CDR3: CASSLAGQDEPQHF
size: few; V: TRBV4-2; J: TRBJ2-6; length: 18; D: TRBD1; DNA: TGTGCCAGCAGCCTGGACGGCAGGGGGCAATCTGGGGCCAACGTCCTGACTTTC; CDR3: CASSLDGRGQSGANVLTF
size: many; V: TRBV5-1; J: TRBJ2-7; length: 15; D: TRBD1; DNA: TGCGCCAGCAGCTACCCCGGGACAGGGAGGGACGAGCAGTACTTC; CDR3: CASSYPGTGRDEQYF
size: many; V: TRBV7-9; J: TRBJ2-5; length: 15; D: .; DNA: TGTGCCATATCGTTCTGGGGCAGATGGGGAGAGACCCAGTACTTC; CDR3: CAISFWGRWGETQYF
size: many; V: TRBV11-2; J: TRBJ1-2; length: 16; D: TRBD1; DNA: TGTGCCAGCAGCCGTTATACGGGACAGAGTAACTATGGCTACACCTTC; CDR3: CASSRYTGQSNYGYTF
size: many; V: TRBV6-4; J: TRBJ1-1; length: 14; D: TRBD1; DNA: TGTGCCAGCAGACTGACAGGGGCTGGAACTGAAGCTTTCTTT; CDR3: CASRLTGAGTEAFF
size: many; V: TRBV28; J: TRBJ1-5; length: 11; D: .; DNA: TGTGCCAGCAGTTTTCGGGAGCTCCAGCATTTT; CDR3: CASSFRELQHF
size: many; V: TRBV5-1; J: TRBJ2-7; length: 16; D: TRBD1; DNA: TGCGCCAGCAGCCCGGGCCTCCGGGACAGCTCCTACGAGCAGTACTTC; CDR3: CASSPGLRDSSYEQYF
size: many; V: TRBV7-9; J: TRBJ2-3; length: 11; D: .; DNA: TGTGCCAGCAGTTTCACCGGGACACCGAACTTT; CDR3: CASSFTGTPNF
size: .; V: TRBV11-2; J: TRBJ2-3; length: 16; D: .; DNA: TGTGCCAGCCGGCTCAGTTGGGGGGATGGAACAGATACGCAGTATTTT; CDR3: CASRLSWGDGTDTQYF
size: many; V: TRBV5-1; J: TRBJ2-6; length: 15; D: .; DNA: TGCGCCAGCAGCTTGGCCGGGGCCGGGGCCAACGTCCTGACTTTC; CDR3: CASSLAGAGANVLTF
size: few; V: TRBV27; J: TRBJ1-2; length: 15; D: TRBD1; DNA: TGTGCCAGCAGTTTATTGGGGACAGGGGACTATGGCTACACCTTC; CDR3: CASSLLGTGDYGYTF
size: many; V: TRBV5-1; J: TRBJ2-7; length: 13; D: TRBD1; DNA: TGCGCCAGCAGCTATGGACAGGCCTACGAGCAGTACTTC; CDR3: CASSYGQAYEQYF
size: many; V: TRBV20-1; J: TRBJ1-6; length: 16; D: TRBD1; DNA: TGCAGTGCTAAGACAGGGGACGGCTCCTATAATTCACCCCTCCACTTT; CDR3: CSAKTGDGSYNSPLHF
size: few; V: TRBV5-1; J: TRBJ2-1; length: 14; D: .; DNA: TGCGCCAGCAGCCCTACCGGGTCTAGGGATGAGCAGTTCTTC; CDR3: CASSPTGSRDEQFF
size: many; V: TRBV7-9; J: TRBJ1-2; length: 16; D: TRBD1; DNA: TGTGCCAGCAGCTTGGCGGGACAGCAAACCCGAAATGGCTACACCTTC; CDR3: CASSLAGQQTRNGYTF
size: .; V: TRBV6-1; J: TRBJ2-5; length: 13; D: TRBD1; DNA: TGTGCCACCGCAGGGGGCTACCAAGAGACCCAGTACTTC; CDR3: CATAGGYQETQYF
size: many; V: TRBV7-2; J: TRBJ2-7; length: 13; D: .; DNA: TGTGCCAGCAGGGACCTGGCAGCCTACGAGCAGTACTTC; CDR3: CASRDLAAYEQYF
size: many; V: TRBV5-1; J: TRBJ1-6; length: 15; D: .; DNA: TGCGCCAGCAGCCGACTCGGGACGGATAATTCACCCCTCCACTTT; CDR3: CASSRLGTDNSPLHF
size: many; V: TRBV19; J: TRBJ2-3; length: 15; D: .; DNA: TGTGCCAGTAGTTGGACGGTTCCTAGCACAGATACGCAGTATTTT; CDR3: CASSWTVPSTDTQYF